Listed below are T cell receptor beta chains from one sample, sequenced in a study of blood T cell repertoires in COVID-19. Method: immunoSEQ multiplex PCR; TCRdb's copy keeps in-frame clones and lacks some. The sample lists approximately 190,000 clones; 75% to 85% were seen once. Sequencing was carried out using peripheral blood. These receptors were obtained from a man between 60 and 75 years old with acute or convalescent COVID-19. The CDR3 runs from the conserved cysteine through the conserved F or W. Fields, in order: D gene, clone size, V gene, J gene, CDR3 DNA, CDR3 protein. The D gene is left open where the match is weak. A row's size may be missing; if present it is once, few, many or a size class.

D: -
size: -
V: TRBV20-1
J: TRBJ2-7
DNA: TGCAGTGCTAGTCCTCTCGGGGTCTTCCACGAGCAGTACTTC
CDR3: CSASPLGVFHEQYF

D: -
size: -
V: TRBV10-3
J: TRBJ2-3
DNA: TGTGCCATCGGAGTCACAGATACGCAGTATTTT
CDR3: CAIGVTDTQYF

D: TRBD1
size: -
V: TRBV18
J: TRBJ1-3
DNA: TGTGCCAGCTCATCCAGGGGGGCAGGGTCTTCTGGAAACACCATATATTTT
CDR3: CASSSRGAGSSGNTIYF

D: -
size: -
V: TRBV10-2
J: TRBJ2-1
DNA: TGCGCCAGCAGTTTAGCGCGTGGTGAGCAGTTCTTC
CDR3: CASSLARGEQFF

D: -
size: -
V: TRBV10-3
J: TRBJ2-1
DNA: TGTGCCATCAAAGAGGCCCCTAGCTCCTACAATGAGCAGTTCTTC
CDR3: CAIKEAPSSYNEQFF

D: -
size: few
V: TRBV6-6
J: TRBJ1-6
DNA: TGTGCCAGCAAAGGGACACTCATTTCACCCCTCCACTTT
CDR3: CASKGTLISPLHF

D: TRBD1
size: once
V: TRBV4-1
J: TRBJ1-2
DNA: TGCGCCAGCAGCTTTACAGGGGACTATGGCTACACCTTC
CDR3: CASSFTGDYGYTF

D: -
size: -
V: TRBV4-3
J: TRBJ2-2
DNA: TGCGCCAGCAGCCAGACAGCGACCACCGGGGAGCTGTTTTTT
CDR3: CASSQTATTGELFF

D: TRBD1
size: few
V: TRBV6-5
J: TRBJ1-4
DNA: TGTGCCAGCACAAGACGGGACAGAGACGAAAAACTGTTTTTT
CDR3: CASTRRDRDEKLFF

D: TRBD1
size: -
V: TRBV6-5
J: TRBJ1-3
DNA: TGTGCCAGCAGGTCTACCGGGACAGGGCGTCTCGGTTCGGATTTT
CDR3: CASRSTGTGRLGSDF

D: -
size: once
V: TRBV19
J: TRBJ1-5
DNA: TGTGCCAGTAGTATATATGGGGGGTTGAATCAGCCCCAGCATTTT
CDR3: CASSIYGGLNQPQHF

D: -
size: -
V: TRBV19
J: TRBJ1-5
DNA: TGTGCCAGTAGTATGGAGCGGACCGCCGTAAATCAGCCCCAGCATTTT
CDR3: CASSMERTAVNQPQHF

D: TRBD1
size: -
V: TRBV3-1/TRBV3-2
J: TRBJ1-6
DNA: TGTGCCAGCAGCCGCGCCCGGACAGGCGATTCACCCCTCCACTTT
CDR3: CASSRARTGDSPLHF

D: TRBD1
size: -
V: TRBV9
J: TRBJ1-6
DNA: TGTGCCAGCAGCGTAGGGCAGGGGGCCTCACCCCTCCACTTT
CDR3: CASSVGQGASPLHF

D: -
size: -
V: TRBV6-5
J: TRBJ1-2
DNA: TGTGCCAGCACCCGACAGAGGCCCTATGGCTACACCTTC
CDR3: CASTRQRPYGYTF

D: -
size: -
V: TRBV29-1
J: TRBJ2-5
DNA: TGCAGCGTTACGGACAGACCAAGGGAGGAGACCCAGTACTTC
CDR3: CSVTDRPREETQYF

D: TRBD2
size: -
V: TRBV19
J: TRBJ2-7
DNA: TGTGCCAGTAGGATCTCTAGCGGGAGCCCCTACGAGCAGTACTTC
CDR3: CASRISSGSPYEQYF

D: TRBD1
size: -
V: TRBV7-2
J: TRBJ1-5
DNA: TGTGCCAGTAGCGTCCAGGGGACAGTTAGCAATCAGCCCCAGCATTTT
CDR3: CASSVQGTVSNQPQHF

D: -
size: -
V: TRBV7-2
J: TRBJ2-1
DNA: TGTGCCAGCAGCTCGACGGACAGAAATGAGCAGTTCTTC
CDR3: CASSSTDRNEQFF

D: -
size: -
V: TRBV12-2
J: TRBJ2-7
DNA: TGTGCAAGTCGCTATGGGACAGGGGGAGATTTCTCCTACGAGCAGTACTTC
CDR3: CASRYGTGGDFSYEQYF

D: TRBD1
size: -
V: TRBV7-6
J: TRBJ1-6
DNA: TGTGCCAGCAGCTTAAGCGACAGGGAGAATTCACCCCTCCACTTT
CDR3: CASSLSDRENSPLHF

D: -
size: once
V: TRBV12-3/TRBV12-4
J: TRBJ1-5
DNA: TGTGCCAGCAGTCAGGGGCGGAATCAGCCCCAGCATTTT
CDR3: CASSQGRNQPQHF

D: TRBD2
size: -
V: TRBV29-1
J: TRBJ2-7
DNA: TGCAGCGTTAAGCGGGATTCAGGCGAGCAGTACTTC
CDR3: CSVKRDSGEQYF

D: -
size: -
V: TRBV5-8
J: TRBJ1-4
DNA: TGTGCCAGCAGCTTGGGGGGCGGCGGTAATGAAAAACTGTTTTTT
CDR3: CASSLGGGGNEKLFF

D: -
size: few
V: TRBV30
J: TRBJ1-2
DNA: TGTGCCTGGAGTCCAACGGGTAATCACGGCTACACCTTC
CDR3: CAWSPTGNHGYTF

D: -
size: -
V: TRBV7-8
J: TRBJ2-3
DNA: TGTGCCAGCAGCTTACATCTGGGCAGGACAGATACGCAGTATTTT
CDR3: CASSLHLGRTDTQYF

D: -
size: -
V: TRBV3-1/TRBV3-2
J: TRBJ1-1
DNA: TGTGCCAGCAGCCATATACTACAGGGATTCGGTGAAGCTTTCTTT
CDR3: CASSHILQGFGEAFF

D: TRBD2
size: -
V: TRBV9
J: TRBJ2-1
DNA: TGTGCCAGCAGCGTAGGCGGCGGGAGCTCCTACAATGAGCAGTTCTTC
CDR3: CASSVGGGSSYNEQFF

D: -
size: once
V: TRBV4-1
J: TRBJ1-4
DNA: TGCGCCAGCAGCCAAGGCCGATTTACTAGCGGCTTCGGGGAAAAACTGTTTTTT
CDR3: CASSQGRFTSGFGEKLFF

D: TRBD1
size: -
V: TRBV3-1/TRBV3-2
J: TRBJ1-6
DNA: TGTGCCAGCAGCCAAGTAGGACAGGTGAATTCACCCCTCCACTTT
CDR3: CASSQVGQVNSPLHF

D: -
size: many
V: TRBV12-3/TRBV12-4
J: TRBJ1-1
DNA: TGTGCCAGCAGTTTAACCGGGGCTGAAGCTTTCTTT
CDR3: CASSLTGAEAFF

D: TRBD1
size: -
V: TRBV4-1
J: TRBJ1-6
DNA: TGCGCCAGCAGCCAAGTAAACAGGGGGCTCCGGTCACCCCTCCACTTT
CDR3: CASSQVNRGLRSPLHF

D: -
size: few
V: TRBV6-5
J: TRBJ2-3
DNA: TGTGCCAGCAGTTACGAAAGCCCCACAGATACGCAGTATTTT
CDR3: CASSYESPTDTQYF

D: TRBD1
size: -
V: TRBV24-1
J: TRBJ1-4
DNA: TGTGCCACCAGTGATTCGGGACAGGGGTTTGAAAAACTGTTTTTT
CDR3: CATSDSGQGFEKLFF

D: -
size: many
V: TRBV14
J: TRBJ1-2
DNA: TGTGCCAGCAGCCTCAATGGGGCGGATTCTCTCACCTTC
CDR3: CASSLNGADSLTF

D: -
size: -
V: TRBV15
J: TRBJ2-5
DNA: TGTGCCACCAGCAGAGACCTTCCGAGCGACTGGCAAGAGACCCAGTACTTC
CDR3: CATSRDLPSDWQETQYF

D: -
size: -
V: TRBV12-5
J: TRBJ2-3
DNA: TGTGCTAGTGGTTTGGTACGGGATGGGACATCCCGCACAGATACGCAGTATTTT
CDR3: CASGLVRDGTSRTDTQYF

D: -
size: -
V: TRBV18
J: TRBJ2-7
DNA: TGTGCCATCATCCTCCGAGGAACCGGGGGGCGACACGAGCAGTACTTC
CDR3: CAIILRGTGGRHEQYF

D: TRBD1
size: once
V: TRBV6-2/TRBV6-3
J: TRBJ1-3
DNA: TGTGCCAGCAGTCCCAACCTCCGGGACAGGGCTCGGAACACCATATATTTT
CDR3: CASSPNLRDRARNTIYF

D: -
size: many
V: TRBV30
J: TRBJ2-7
DNA: TGTGCCTCCCAGGGGAAGGCCTCCTACGAGCAGTACTTC
CDR3: CASQGKASYEQYF

D: TRBD2
size: few
V: TRBV6-6
J: TRBJ2-1
DNA: TGTGCCAGCAGTTACGGACAGAGACCGGGACTAGATCCGTTCTTC
CDR3: CASSYGQRPGLDPFF

D: TRBD1
size: -
V: TRBV6-5
J: TRBJ2-7
DNA: TGTGCCAGCAGCTACAGGGGTGACTCCTACGAGCAGTACTTC
CDR3: CASSYRGDSYEQYF

D: -
size: few
V: TRBV5-1
J: TRBJ1-5
DNA: TGCGCCAGCAGCTTGCAATCGGGGTGGCAGCCCCAGCATTTT
CDR3: CASSLQSGWQPQHF